This note documents a single T cell receptor (beta chain) sequence. As yet, its antigen is unknown. Compared with germline, one end of the junction differs, possibly owing to a read error. This sample stems from a study of CD8 T cells in ankylosing spondylitis. Study conclusions and caveats: Disease-linked clones were reportedly significantly enriched in matched ankylosing spondylitis synovial fluid. Some of these motif variants have turned up before, in reports on reactive arthritis synovial fluid and blood. Characteristic of ankylosing spondylitis blood, it appeared, was a TCR beta motif comprising roughly eight highly homologous variants.

The CDR3 length is 17 residues. The V gene's germline CDR1 is SGHDT and CDR2 YYEEEE. It was by quantitative 5'-RACE with molecular barcodes that TCR beta libraries were made. A single record per CDR3 protein comes from TCRdb applying MiXCR to the 5' RACE reads. The sample yields a few hundred thousand distinct CDR3 sequences, roughly 18% seen once. Sequences were obtained from blood, either unsorted or a sorted T cell fraction (not recorded which). The chain carries TRBV5-6 and TRBJ2-4; TRBD1 is a possible D gene (5 bases). The sequence was collected from a male donor with ankylosing spondylitis or in good health (not recorded which). CDR3 loop: CASGLGPDGEKWSIQYF. The CDR3 DNA reads TGTGCCAGCGGCTTGGGGCCGGACGGAGAAAAGTGGAGCATTCAGTACTTC.